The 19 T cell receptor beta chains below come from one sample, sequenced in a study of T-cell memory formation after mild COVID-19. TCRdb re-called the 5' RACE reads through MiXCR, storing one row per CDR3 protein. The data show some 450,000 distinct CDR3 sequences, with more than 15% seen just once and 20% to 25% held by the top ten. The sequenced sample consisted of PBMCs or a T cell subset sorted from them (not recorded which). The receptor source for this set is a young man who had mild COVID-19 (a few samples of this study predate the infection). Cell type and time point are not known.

In DNA, the CDR3 is TGCGCCAGCAGCTTGGAGGGACCGACTATTTATGAGCAGTTCTTC. It codes for CASSLEGPTIYEQFF. The chain couples TRBV5-1 to TRBJ2-1; D might be TRBD1 or TRBD2, each matching 5 bases. Germline V lookup: CDR1 SGHRS, CDR2 YFSETQ. The CDR3 is 15 residues long. Deletions cut 0 bases from V and 8 bases from J, with 15 bases between.

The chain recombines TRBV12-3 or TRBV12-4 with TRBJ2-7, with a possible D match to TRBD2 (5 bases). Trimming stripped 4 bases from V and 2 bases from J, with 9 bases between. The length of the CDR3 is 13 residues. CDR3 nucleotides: TGTGCCAGCAGTTCCGGACTGGCCTACGAGCAGTACGTC. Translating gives CASSSGLAYEQYV.

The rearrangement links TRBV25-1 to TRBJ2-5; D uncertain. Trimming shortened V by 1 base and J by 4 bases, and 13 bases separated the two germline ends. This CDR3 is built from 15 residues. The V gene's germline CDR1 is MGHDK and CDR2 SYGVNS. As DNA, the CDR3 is TGTGCCAGCAGTGAATCCCTGGGGTTCGGAGAGACCCAGTACTTC. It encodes CASSESLGFGETQYF.

The CDR3 bases are TGCAGCGTTGAAAGGCGGGGGAACACTGAAGCTTTCTTT. It yields the protein CSVERRGNTEAFF. The chain recombines TRBV29-1 with TRBJ1-1; D is uncertain. The ends were cut back, 2 bases at V and 1 base at J, with 8 bases in the middle. CDR1 is SQVTM and CDR2 is ANQGSEA in the germline V gene. CDR3 length: 13 residues.

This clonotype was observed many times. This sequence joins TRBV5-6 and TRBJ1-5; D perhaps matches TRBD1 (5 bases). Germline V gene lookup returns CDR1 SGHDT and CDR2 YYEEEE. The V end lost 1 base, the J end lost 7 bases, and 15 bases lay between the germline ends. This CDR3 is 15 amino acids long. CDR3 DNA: TGTGCCAGCAGCTTGAGGGGCCCCTCCGCCCAGCCCCAGCATTTT. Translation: CASSLRGPSAQPQHF.

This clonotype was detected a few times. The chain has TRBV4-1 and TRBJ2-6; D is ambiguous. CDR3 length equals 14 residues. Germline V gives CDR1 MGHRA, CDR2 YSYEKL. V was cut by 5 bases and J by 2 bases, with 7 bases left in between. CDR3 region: CASSVGAGANVLTF. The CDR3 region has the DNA TGCGCCAGCAGCGTTGGGGCTGGGGCCAACGTCCTGACTTTC.

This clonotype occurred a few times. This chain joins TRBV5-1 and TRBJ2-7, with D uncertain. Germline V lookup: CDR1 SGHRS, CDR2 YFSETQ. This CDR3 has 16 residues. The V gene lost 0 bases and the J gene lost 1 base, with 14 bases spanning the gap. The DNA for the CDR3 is TGCGCCAGCAGCTTGGCGGTGGCAGTCCGTTCCTACGAGCAGTACTTC. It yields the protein CASSLAVAVRSYEQYF. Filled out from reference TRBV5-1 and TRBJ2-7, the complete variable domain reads KAGVTQTPRYLIKTRGQQVTLSCSPISGHRSVSWYQQTPGQGLQFLFEYFSETQRNKGNFPGRFSGRQFSNSRSEMNVSTLELGDSALYLCASSLAVAVRSYEQYFGPGTRLTVT.

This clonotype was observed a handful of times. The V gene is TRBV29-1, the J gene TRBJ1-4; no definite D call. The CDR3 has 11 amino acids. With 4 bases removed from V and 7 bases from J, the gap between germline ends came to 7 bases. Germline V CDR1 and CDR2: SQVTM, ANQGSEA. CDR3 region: CSVAGGEKLFF. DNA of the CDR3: TGCAGCGTTGCGGGAGGTGAAAAACTGTTTTTT.

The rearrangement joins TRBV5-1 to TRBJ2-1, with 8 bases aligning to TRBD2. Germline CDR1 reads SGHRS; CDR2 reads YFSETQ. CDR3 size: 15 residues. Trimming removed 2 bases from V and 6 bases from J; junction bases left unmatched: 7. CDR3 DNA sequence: TGCGCCAGCAGCTTCGATCGGCGGGGGGCCAATGAGCAGTTCTTC. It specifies CASSFDRRGANEQFF.

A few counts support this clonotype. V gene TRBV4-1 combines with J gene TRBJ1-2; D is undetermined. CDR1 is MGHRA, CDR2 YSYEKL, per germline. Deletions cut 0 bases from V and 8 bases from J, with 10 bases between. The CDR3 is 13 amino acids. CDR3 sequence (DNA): TGCGCCAGCAGCCAAGATCCTGGTGTGGGCTACACCTTC. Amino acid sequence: CASSQDPGVGYTF.

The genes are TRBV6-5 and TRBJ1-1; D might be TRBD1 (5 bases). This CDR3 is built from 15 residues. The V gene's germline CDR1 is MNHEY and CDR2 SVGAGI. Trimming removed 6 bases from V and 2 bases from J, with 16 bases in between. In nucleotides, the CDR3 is TGTGCCAGCAGCAGCACCGGGGCAGTCAACACTGAAGCTTTCTTT. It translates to CASSSTGAVNTEAFF.

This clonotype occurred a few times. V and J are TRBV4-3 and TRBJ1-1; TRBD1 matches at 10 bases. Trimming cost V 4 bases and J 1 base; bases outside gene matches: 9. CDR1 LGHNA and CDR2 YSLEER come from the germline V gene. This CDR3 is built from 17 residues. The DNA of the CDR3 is TGCGCCAGCAGCCCTAGGACAGGGGGTTCTCGGAACACTGAAGCTTTCTTT. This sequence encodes CASSPRTGGSRNTEAFF.

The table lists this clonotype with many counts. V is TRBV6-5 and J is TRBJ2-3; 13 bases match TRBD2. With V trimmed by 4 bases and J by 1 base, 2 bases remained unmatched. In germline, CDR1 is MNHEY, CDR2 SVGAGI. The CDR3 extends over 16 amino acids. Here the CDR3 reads CASSSGLAGGTDTQYF. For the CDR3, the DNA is TGTGCCAGCAGTTCCGGACTAGCGGGAGGCACAGATACGCAGTATTTT.

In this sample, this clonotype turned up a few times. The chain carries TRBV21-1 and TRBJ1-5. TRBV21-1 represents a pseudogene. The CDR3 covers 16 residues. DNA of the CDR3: TGTGCCAGCTATTTTAGGTACGGACGGAACAATCAGCCCCAGCATTTT. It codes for CASYFRYGRNNQPQHF.

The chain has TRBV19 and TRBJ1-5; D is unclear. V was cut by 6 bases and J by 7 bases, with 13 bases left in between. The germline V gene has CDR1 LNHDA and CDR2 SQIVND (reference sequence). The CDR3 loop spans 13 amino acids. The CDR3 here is CASSRTEGQPQHF. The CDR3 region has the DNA TGTGCCAGTAGCCGGACTGAAGGCCAGCCCCAGCATTTT.

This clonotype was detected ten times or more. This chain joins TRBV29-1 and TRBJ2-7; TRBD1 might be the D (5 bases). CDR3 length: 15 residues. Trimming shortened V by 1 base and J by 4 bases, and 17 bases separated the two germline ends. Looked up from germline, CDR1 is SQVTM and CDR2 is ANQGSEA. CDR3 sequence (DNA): TGCAGCGTTGAAGGTCAGGGTTCAGGAAGTTACGAGCAGTACTTC. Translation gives CSVEGQGSGSYEQYF.

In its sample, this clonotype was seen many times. As DNA, the CDR3 is TGCGCCAGCAGCCAAGTGGGGGGTATCAACTATGGCTACACCTTC. It translates to CASSQVGGINYGYTF. This chain connects TRBV4-3 to TRBJ1-2; weak D call: TRBD1 (5 bases). The CDR3 sequence is 15 residues long. Germline V lookup: CDR1 LGHNA, CDR2 YSLEER. Trimming stripped 1 base from V and 2 bases from J, with 11 bases between.

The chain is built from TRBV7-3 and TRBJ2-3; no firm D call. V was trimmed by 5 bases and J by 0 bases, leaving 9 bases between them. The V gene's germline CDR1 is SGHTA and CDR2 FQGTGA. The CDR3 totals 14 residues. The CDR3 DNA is TGTGCCAGCAGCCGCGACCTTAGCACAGATACGCAGTATTTT. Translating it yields CASSRDLSTDTQYF.

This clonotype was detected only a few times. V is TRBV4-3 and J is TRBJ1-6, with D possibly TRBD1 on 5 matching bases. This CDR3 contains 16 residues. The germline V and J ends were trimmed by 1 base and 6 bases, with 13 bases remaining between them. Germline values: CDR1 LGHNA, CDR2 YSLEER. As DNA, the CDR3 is TGCGCCAGCAGCCAAGGTCATGGGACTCGTAATTCACCCCTCCACTTT. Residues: CASSQGHGTRNSPLHF.